Described below is a single T cell receptor beta chain sequence and its context. The assay was carried out at the deep level. Assay used: immunoSEQ multiplex PCR; TCRdb lists only in-frame clones, some missing. The repertoire holds 2 million to 2.5 million clones, with about nine tenths as singletons. The data derive from a study of shared clonotypes between healthy human individuals. J gave up 1 base and V 3 bases, and 9 bases lay outside the gene matches. The CDR3 runs to 17 residues. CDR1 and CDR2 from the germline V gene are SGHRS and YFSETQ. The receptor was isolated from a young man in good health. Some clones in this sample may be carry-over from other donors' samples. The chain carries TRBV5-1 and TRBJ2-2; 7 bases line up with TRBD1. Sequenced input: naive CD4+ T cells from PBMCs. Subset meaning: CD45RA+ positively selected. The DNA for the CDR3 is TGCGCCAGCAGCTCCAAACCCGGGACAGTGAACACCGGGGAGCTGTTTTTT. Protein sequence: CASSSKPGTVNTGELFF.